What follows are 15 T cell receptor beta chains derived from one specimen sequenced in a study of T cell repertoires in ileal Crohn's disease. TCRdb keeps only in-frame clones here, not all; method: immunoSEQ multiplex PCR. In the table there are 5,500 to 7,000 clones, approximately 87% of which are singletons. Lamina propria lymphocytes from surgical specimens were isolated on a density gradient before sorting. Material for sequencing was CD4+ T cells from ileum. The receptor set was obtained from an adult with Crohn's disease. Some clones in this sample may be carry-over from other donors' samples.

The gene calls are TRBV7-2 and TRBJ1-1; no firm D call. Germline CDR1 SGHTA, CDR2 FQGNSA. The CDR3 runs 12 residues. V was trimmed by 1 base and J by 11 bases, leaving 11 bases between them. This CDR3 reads CASSLGGGSAFF. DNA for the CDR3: TGTGCCAGCAGCTTAGGGGGAGGGAGTGCTTTCTTT.

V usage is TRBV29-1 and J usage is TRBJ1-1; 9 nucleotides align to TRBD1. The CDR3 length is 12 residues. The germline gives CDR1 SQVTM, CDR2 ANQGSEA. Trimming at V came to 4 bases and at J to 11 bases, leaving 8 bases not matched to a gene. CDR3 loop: CSVVRTGESAFF. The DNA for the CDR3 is TGCAGCGTTGTCCGGACAGGGGAGAGTGCTTTCTTT.

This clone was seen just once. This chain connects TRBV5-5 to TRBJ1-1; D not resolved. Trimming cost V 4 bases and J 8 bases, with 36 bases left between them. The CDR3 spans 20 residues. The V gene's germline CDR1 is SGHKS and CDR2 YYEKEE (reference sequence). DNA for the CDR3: TGTGCCAGCAGCGCACGTTACCGGGAGCGGGGAAACTCCAAGGTGTCCGAAGCTTTCTTT. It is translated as CASSARYRERGNSKVSEAFF.

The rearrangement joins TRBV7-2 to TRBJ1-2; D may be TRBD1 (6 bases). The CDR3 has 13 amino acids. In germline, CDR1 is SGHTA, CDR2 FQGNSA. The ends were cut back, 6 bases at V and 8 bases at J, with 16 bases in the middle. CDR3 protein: CASRFGGTLGYTF. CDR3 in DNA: TGTGCCAGCAGATTCGGTGGGACATTGGGCTACACCTTC.

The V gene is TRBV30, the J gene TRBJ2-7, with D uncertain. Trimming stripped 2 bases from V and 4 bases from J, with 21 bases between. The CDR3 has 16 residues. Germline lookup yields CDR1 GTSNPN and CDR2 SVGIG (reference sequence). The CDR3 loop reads CAWSPQSKTRRYEQYF. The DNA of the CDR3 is TGTGCCTGGAGTCCCCAGAGCAAAACCCGGCGGTACGAGCAGTACTTC.

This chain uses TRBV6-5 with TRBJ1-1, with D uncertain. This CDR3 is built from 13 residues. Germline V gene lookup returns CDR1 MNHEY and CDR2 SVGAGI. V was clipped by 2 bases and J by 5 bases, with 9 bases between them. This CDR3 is CASSYGGGTEAFF. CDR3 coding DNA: TGTGCCAGCAGTTACGGAGGTGGGACTGAAGCTTTCTTT.

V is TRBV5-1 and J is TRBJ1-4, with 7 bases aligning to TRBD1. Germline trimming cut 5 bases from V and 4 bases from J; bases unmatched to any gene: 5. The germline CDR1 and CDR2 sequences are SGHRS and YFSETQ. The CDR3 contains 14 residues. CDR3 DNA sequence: TGCGCCAGCAGTTCAACAGGGGTTAATGAAAAACTGTTTTTT. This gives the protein CASSSTGVNEKLFF. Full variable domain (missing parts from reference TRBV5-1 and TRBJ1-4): KAGVTQTPRYLIKTRGQQVTLSCSPISGHRSVSWYQQTPGQGLQFLFEYFSETQRNKGNFPGRFSGRQFSNSRSEMNVSTLELGDSALYLCASSSTGVNEKLFFGSGTQLSVL.

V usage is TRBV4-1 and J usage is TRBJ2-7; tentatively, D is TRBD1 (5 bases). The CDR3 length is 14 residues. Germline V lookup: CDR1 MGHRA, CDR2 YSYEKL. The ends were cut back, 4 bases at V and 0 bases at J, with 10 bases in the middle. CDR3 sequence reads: CASSRQGTSYEQYF. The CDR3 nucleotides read TGCGCCAGCAGCCGGCAGGGAACCTCCTACGAGCAGTACTTC.

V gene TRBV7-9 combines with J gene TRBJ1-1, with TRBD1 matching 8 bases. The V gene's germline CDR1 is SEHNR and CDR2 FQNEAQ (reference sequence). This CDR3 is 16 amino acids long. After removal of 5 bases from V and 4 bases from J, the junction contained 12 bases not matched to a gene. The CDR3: CASSPHDRGGGTEAFF. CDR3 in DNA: TGTGCCAGCAGCCCCCACGACAGGGGAGGGGGCACTGAAGCTTTCTTT.

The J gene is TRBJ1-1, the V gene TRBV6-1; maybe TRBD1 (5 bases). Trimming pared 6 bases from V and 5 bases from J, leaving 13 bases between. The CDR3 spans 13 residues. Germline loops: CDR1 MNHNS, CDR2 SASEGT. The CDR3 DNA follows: TGTGCCAGCAGACCACTCGGGGGGACTGAAGCTTTCTTT. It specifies CASRPLGGTEAFF.

CDR3 in DNA: TGTGCCAGCAGCCAAGGGGGGCTACCAAATCAGCCCCAGCATTTT. It codes for CASSQGGLPNQPQHF. The chain employs TRBV14 and TRBJ1-5, with D perhaps matching TRBD1 (6 bases). The V and J ends lost 1 base and 4 bases respectively, with 11 bases between them. Germline CDR1 is SGHDN and CDR2 is FVKESK. CDR3 length equals 15 residues. The full variable domain, in which reference TRBV14 and TRBJ1-5 provide the parts outside the CDR3, is EAGVTQFPSHSVIEKGQTVTLRCDPISGHDNLYWYRRVMGKEIKFLLHFVKESKQDESGMPNNRFLAERTGGTYSTLKVQPAELEDSGVYFCASSQGGLPNQPQHFGDGTRLSIL.

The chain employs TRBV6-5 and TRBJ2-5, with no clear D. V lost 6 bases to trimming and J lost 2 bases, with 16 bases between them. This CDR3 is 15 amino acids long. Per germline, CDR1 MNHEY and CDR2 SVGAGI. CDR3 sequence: CASRAGRIRQETQYF. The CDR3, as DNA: TGTGCCAGCAGGGCCGGCAGGATAAGGCAAGAGACCCAGTACTTC.

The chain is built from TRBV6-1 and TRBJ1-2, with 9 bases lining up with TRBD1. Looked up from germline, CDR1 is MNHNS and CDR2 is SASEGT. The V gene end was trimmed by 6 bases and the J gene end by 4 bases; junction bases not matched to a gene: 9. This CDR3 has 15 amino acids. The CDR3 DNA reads TGTGCCAGCAGGGACAGGGGTAATTCCTTCTATGGCTACACCTTC. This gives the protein CASRDRGNSFYGYTF.

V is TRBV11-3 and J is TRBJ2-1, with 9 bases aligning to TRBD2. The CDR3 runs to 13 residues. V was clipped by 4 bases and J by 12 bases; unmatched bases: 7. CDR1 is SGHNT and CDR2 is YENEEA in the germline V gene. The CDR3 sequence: CASSSFAGGPQFF. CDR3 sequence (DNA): TGTGCCAGCAGCTCCTTCGCGGGAGGGCCGCAGTTCTTC.

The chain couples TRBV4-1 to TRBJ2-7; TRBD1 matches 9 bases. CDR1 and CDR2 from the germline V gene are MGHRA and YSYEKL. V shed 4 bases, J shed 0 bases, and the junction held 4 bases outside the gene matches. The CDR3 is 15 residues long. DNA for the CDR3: TGCGCCAGCAGCCGGACAGGGGACAGCTCCTACGAGCAGTACTTC. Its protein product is CASSRTGDSSYEQYF.